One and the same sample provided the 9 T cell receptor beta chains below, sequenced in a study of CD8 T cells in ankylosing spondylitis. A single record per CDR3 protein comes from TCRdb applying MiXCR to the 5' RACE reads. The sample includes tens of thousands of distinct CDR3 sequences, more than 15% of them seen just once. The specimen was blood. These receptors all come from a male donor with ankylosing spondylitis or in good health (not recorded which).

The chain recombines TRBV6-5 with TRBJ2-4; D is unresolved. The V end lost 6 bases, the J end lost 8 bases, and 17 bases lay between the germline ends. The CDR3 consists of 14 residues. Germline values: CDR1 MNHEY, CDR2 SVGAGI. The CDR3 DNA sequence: TGTGCCAGCAGAACCGGGCCCGAACGAGACATTCAGTACTTC. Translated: CASRTGPERDIQYF.

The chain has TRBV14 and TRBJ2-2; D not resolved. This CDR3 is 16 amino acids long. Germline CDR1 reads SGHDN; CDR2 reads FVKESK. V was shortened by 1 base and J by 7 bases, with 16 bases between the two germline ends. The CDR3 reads CASSQVLDFPGGELFF. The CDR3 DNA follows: TGTGCCAGCAGCCAAGTATTAGACTTCCCGGGCGGGGAGCTGTTTTTT.

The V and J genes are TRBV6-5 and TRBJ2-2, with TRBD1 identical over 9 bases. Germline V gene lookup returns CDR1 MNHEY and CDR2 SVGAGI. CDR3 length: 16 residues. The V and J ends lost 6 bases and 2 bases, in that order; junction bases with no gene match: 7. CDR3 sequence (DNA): TGTGCCAGCAGGGCCCGGGGACAGGGCAACACCGGGGAGCTGTTTTTT. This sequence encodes CASRARGQGNTGELFF.

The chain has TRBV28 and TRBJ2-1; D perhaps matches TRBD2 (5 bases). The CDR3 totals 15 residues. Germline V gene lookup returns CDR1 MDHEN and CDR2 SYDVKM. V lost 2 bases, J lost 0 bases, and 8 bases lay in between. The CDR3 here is CASSLERSSYNEQFF. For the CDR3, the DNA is TGTGCCAGCAGTTTAGAGCGGAGCTCCTACAATGAGCAGTTCTTC.

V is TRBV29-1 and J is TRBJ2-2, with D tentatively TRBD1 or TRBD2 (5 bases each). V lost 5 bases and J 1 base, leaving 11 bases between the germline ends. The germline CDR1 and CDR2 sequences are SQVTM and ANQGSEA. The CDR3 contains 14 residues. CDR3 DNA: TGCAGCGTTAAGGGACCCGTGAACACCGGGGAGCTGTTTTTT. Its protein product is CSVKGPVNTGELFF.

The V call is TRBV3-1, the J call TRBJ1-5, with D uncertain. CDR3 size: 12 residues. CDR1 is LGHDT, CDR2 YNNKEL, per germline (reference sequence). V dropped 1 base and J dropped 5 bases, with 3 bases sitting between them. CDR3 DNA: TGTGCCAGCAGCCAAGCAGATCAGCCCCAGCATTTT. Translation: CASSQADQPQHF. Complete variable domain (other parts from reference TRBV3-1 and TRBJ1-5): DTAVSQTPKYLVTQMGNDKSIKCEQNLGHDTMYWYKQDSKKFLKIMFSYNNKELIINETVPNRFSPKSPDKAHLNLHINSLELGDSAVYFCASSQADQPQHFGDGTRLSIL.

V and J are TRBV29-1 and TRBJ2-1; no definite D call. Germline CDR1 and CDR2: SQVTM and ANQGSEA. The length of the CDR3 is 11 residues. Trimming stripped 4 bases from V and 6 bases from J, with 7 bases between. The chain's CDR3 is CSVAPSNEQFF. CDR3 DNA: TGCAGCGTTGCCCCTAGCAATGAGCAGTTCTTC.

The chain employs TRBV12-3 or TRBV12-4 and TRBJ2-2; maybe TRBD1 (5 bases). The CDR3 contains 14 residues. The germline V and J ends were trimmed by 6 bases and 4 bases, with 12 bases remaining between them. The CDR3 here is CASSSTEITGELFF. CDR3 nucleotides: TGTGCCAGCAGCTCGACAGAGATCACCGGGGAGCTGTTTTTT.

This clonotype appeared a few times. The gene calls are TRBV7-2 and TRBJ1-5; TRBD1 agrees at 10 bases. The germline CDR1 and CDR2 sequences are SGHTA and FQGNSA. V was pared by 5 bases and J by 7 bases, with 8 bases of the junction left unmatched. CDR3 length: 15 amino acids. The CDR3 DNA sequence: TGTGCCAGCAGCAGAGACAGGGGGCGAGGGCAGCCCCAGCATTTT. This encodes CASSRDRGRGQPQHF.